This TCR beta chain was retrieved from a study of CD8 T cells in ankylosing spondylitis. Findings of the study overall: Previous work reported some of these motif variants in the synovial fluid and blood of reactive arthritis. Characteristic, it appeared, of ankylosing spondylitis blood was a TCR beta motif of roughly 8 highly homologous variants.

TCRdb redid the calling of the 5' RACE reads with MiXCR, one entry per CDR3 protein. Among a few hundred thousand distinct CDR3 sequences, 9.5% to 12% were seen once, and the ten largest hold around 6.5%. This clonotype was recorded at least ten times. What it binds is unknown. CDR3 size: 15 residues. V gave up 5 bases and J gave up 3 bases, with 13 bases separating them. Sequenced material: blood, either unsorted or a sorted T cell fraction (not recorded which). The chain couples TRBV12-3 or TRBV12-4 to TRBJ2-2, with a weak D call TRBD1 (5 bases). This clonotype was sampled from a male donor with ankylosing spondylitis or in good health (not recorded which). The CDR3: CASSLSTAHTGELFF. As DNA, the CDR3 is TGTGCCAGCAGTCTGTCGACAGCCCACACCGGGGAGCTGTTTTTT.